The sequence of this T cell receptor (beta chain) was determined in a study of T-cell memory formation after mild COVID-19. Each CDR3 protein is one row after TCRdb ran MiXCR on the 5' RACE reads. The sample has 140,000 to 150,000 distinct CDR3 sequences, 20% to 25% seen once. Trimming cost V 7 bases and J 0 bases, with 10 bases left between them. The CDR3 runs to 15 residues. Germline-derived CDR1 and CDR2 are LGHDT and YNNKEL (reference sequence). This chain connects TRBV3-1 to TRBJ1-6; D possibly corresponds to TRBD1 (5 bases). The specimen was PBMCs or a T cell subset sorted from them (not recorded which). This TCR derives from an adult woman who had mild COVID-19 (a few samples of this study predate the infection). Cell type and time point are not known. Here the CDR3 reads CASNGGGSYNSPLHF. The CDR3 bases are TGTGCCAGCAACGGGGGGGGCTCCTATAATTCACCCCTCCACTTT.